This TCR beta chain is drawn from a study of OX40 agonist ivuxolimab in advanced cancers. The method was immunoSEQ multiplex PCR; TCRdb's version includes in-frame clones alone and lacks a portion of them. The sample has fewer than 85,000 clones; over 80% are singletons. Losses at the gene ends were 2 bases for V and 6 bases for J; bases not matched to a gene: 3. From germline, CDR1 is SGHNT and CDR2 YENEEA. The CDR3 covers 13 residues. The sample in question was CD4+ or CD8+ T cells sorted from blood, obtained in a trial of the OX40 agonist ivuxolimab. V gene TRBV11-3 combines with J gene TRBJ2-7; 8 bases align to TRBD2. This TCR came from an adult with an advanced solid tumor such as melanoma, head and neck, liver or kidney cancer. CDR3 coding DNA: TGTGCCAGCAGCTTAAGCGGGAGCAGCGAGCAGTACTTC. Protein product: CASSLSGSSEQYF.